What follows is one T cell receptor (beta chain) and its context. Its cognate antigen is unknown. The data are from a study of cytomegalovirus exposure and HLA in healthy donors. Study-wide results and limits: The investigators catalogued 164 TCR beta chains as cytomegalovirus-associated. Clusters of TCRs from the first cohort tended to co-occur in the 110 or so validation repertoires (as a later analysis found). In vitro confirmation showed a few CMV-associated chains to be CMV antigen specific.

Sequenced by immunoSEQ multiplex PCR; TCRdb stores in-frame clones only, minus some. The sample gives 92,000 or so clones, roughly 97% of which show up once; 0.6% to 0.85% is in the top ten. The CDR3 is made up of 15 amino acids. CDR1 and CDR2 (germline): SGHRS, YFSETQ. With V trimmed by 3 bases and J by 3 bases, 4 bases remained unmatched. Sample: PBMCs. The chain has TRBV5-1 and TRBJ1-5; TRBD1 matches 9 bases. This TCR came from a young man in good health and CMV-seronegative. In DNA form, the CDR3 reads TGCGCCAGCAGCTCAACAGGGGGCTTCAATCAGCCCCAGCATTTT. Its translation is CASSSTGGFNQPQHF.